The 26 T cell receptor beta chains listed next were all sequenced from one sample in a study of shared clonotypes between healthy human individuals. Using immunoSEQ multiplex PCR, the repertoire was profiled, and TCRdb retains in-frame clones only, with some absent. The sample contains some 980,000 clones, approximately 80% of which appear only once. Source material: memory CD4+ T cells sorted from blood. Noted subset: CD45RA-negative fraction. The origin of the receptors is a man younger than 30 in good health.

The chain employs TRBV28 and TRBJ2-3; 11 positions agree with TRBD2. V gave up 6 bases and J gave up 7 bases; unmatched junction bases: 6. This CDR3 is built from 14 residues. The germline V gene has CDR1 MDHEN and CDR2 SYDVKM. The CDR3 loop reads CASRFSGGANTQYF. The CDR3 nucleotides are TGTGCCAGCAGATTTAGCGGGGGGGCGAATACGCAGTATTTT.

The chain recombines TRBV6-1 with TRBJ2-7, with 8 positions matching TRBD1. Germline V gene lookup returns CDR1 MNHNS and CDR2 SASEGT. The junction had 6 bases not matched to a gene; V was cut back by 3 bases and J by 5 bases. CDR3 length: 14 amino acids. The CDR3 protein is CASSDGRGRNEQYF. Written as DNA, the CDR3 is TGTGCCAGCAGTGATGGCAGGGGGCGGAACGAGCAGTACTTC.

J is TRBJ1-4 and V is TRBV29-1; D not resolved. This CDR3 region has 13 residues. CDR1 SQVTM and CDR2 ANQGSEA come from the germline V gene. V lost 7 bases to trimming and J lost 8 bases, with 17 bases between them. CDR3 DNA sequence: TGCAGCGCCCTACCCCCAGGCCGGGAAAAACTGTTTTTT. Residues: CSALPPGREKLFF.

This clone was counted a single time. This chain uses TRBV19 with TRBJ1-4, with D uncertain. The V end lost 5 bases, the J end lost 0 bases, and 13 bases lay between the germline ends. In germline, CDR1 is LNHDA, CDR2 SQIVND (reference sequence). This CDR3 spans 16 amino acids. The CDR3 sequence is CASSPPVVATNEKLFF. CDR3 nucleotides: TGTGCCAGTAGTCCCCCCGTGGTAGCAACTAATGAAAAACTGTTTTTT.

The J gene is TRBJ1-2, the V gene TRBV6-6, with D uncertain. V was trimmed by 6 bases and J by 4 bases, leaving 12 bases between them. The CDR3 consists of 13 residues. CDR1 and CDR2 from the germline V gene are MNHNY and SVGAGI (reference sequence). CDR3 protein: CASSSRTGYGYTF. In DNA, the CDR3 is TGTGCCAGCAGCTCCAGGACGGGCTATGGCTACACCTTC.

CDR3 residues: CASSVSHGYLTDTQYF. The DNA of the CDR3 is TGTGCCAGCAGCGTATCCCATGGGTATCTCACAGATACGCAGTATTTT. The V and J genes are TRBV9 and TRBJ2-3; D remains ambiguous. Germline assignment: CDR1 SGDLS and CDR2 YYNGEE. CDR3 length: 16 residues. V gave up 1 base and J gave up 2 bases, with 14 bases separating them. Supplemented by reference TRBV9 and TRBJ2-3, the full variable domain reads DSGVTQTPKHLITATGQRVTLRCSPRSGDLSVYWYQQSLDQGLQFLIQYYNGEERAKGNILERFSAQQFPDLHSELNLSSLELGDSALYFCASSVSHGYLTDTQYFGPGTRLTVL.

V usage is TRBV12-5 and J usage is TRBJ1-1; D gene unclear. Trimming pared 3 bases from V and 5 bases from J, leaving 13 bases between. Per germline, CDR1 LGHNT and CDR2 FRNRAP. The CDR3 has 14 residues. The chain's CDR3 is CASGLWSRSTEAFF. The CDR3 bases are TGTGCTAGTGGTTTATGGTCCAGGTCGACTGAAGCTTTCTTT.

The chain has TRBV7-2 and TRBJ2-1; 9 nucleotides match TRBD1. Germline V gene lookup returns CDR1 SGHTA and CDR2 FQGNSA. The CDR3 is made up of 15 amino acids. V lost 4 bases and J lost 7; bases outside the gene matches: 8. CDR3: CASSSQGTGKNEQFF. CDR3 DNA sequence: TGTGCCAGCAGCTCCCAGGGGACAGGGAAAAATGAGCAGTTCTTC. Full variable domain (outside the CDR3, taken from reference TRBV7-2 and TRBJ2-1): GAGVSQSPSNKVTEKGKDVELRCDPISGHTALYWYRQSLGQGLEFLIYFQGNSAPDKSGLPSDRFSAERTGGSVSTLTIQRTQQEDSAVYLCASSSQGTGKNEQFFGPGTRLTVL.

This clone appeared a single time. The chain joins TRBV7-2 to TRBJ1-4; D might be TRBD1 (5 bases). V lost 2 bases and J lost 4, with 11 bases in between. Germline-derived CDR1 and CDR2 are SGHTA and FQGNSA. The CDR3 sequence is 15 residues long. CDR3 coding DNA: TGTGCCAGCAGCTTATCAGGGTTAATTAATGAAAAACTGTTTTTT. This codes for CASSLSGLINEKLFF.

The V gene is TRBV4-1, the J gene TRBJ2-3, with TRBD2 identical over 9 bases. The germline V gene has CDR1 MGHRA and CDR2 YSYEKL. The CDR3 runs 16 residues. The junction had 6 bases not matched to a gene; V was cut back by 0 bases and J by 5 bases. Here the CDR3 DNA reads TGCGCCAGCAGCCAAGAACGCGGGGGGGCGATAGATACGCAGTATTTT. Translating gives CASSQERGGAIDTQYF.

The rearrangement joins TRBV20-1 to TRBJ2-7; 7 nucleotides match TRBD2. The CDR3 has 11 amino acids. The trim removed 5 bases at V and 6 bases at J, leaving 4 bases unmatched. CDR1 and CDR2 from the germline V gene are DFQATT and SNEGSKA (reference sequence). The CDR3 is CSASSGVEQYF. Here the CDR3 DNA reads TGCAGTGCTTCCAGCGGGGTCGAGCAGTACTTC.

The chain links TRBV28 to TRBJ1-6; D possibly corresponds to TRBD1 (5 bases). V dropped 6 bases and J dropped 6 bases, with 12 bases sitting between them. The CDR3 consists of 14 residues. CDR1 is MDHEN, CDR2 SYDVKM, per germline. CDR3 sequence reads: CASRDNPFNSPLHF. The CDR3, as DNA: TGTGCCAGCAGGGACAACCCCTTTAATTCACCCCTCCACTTT.

This chain uses TRBV25-1 with TRBJ1-1; D might be TRBD1 (5 bases). Germline CDR1 MGHDK, CDR2 SYGVNS. The V and J ends lost 1 base and 2 bases respectively, with 8 bases between them. This CDR3 has 14 amino acids. The CDR3 is CASSESGTNTEAFF. CDR3 in DNA: TGTGCCAGCAGTGAATCAGGGACTAACACTGAAGCTTTCTTT.

The chain employs TRBV7-2 and TRBJ2-1; tentatively, D is TRBD1 (6 bases). CDR3 length equals 15 residues. Trimming cost V 5 bases and J 7 bases, with 18 bases left between them. The germline V gene has CDR1 SGHTA and CDR2 FQGNSA. The CDR3 sequence: CASSLTGKGRNEQFF. In DNA form, the CDR3 reads TGTGCCAGCAGCCTAACAGGGAAGGGAAGGAATGAGCAGTTCTTC.

This rearrangement joins TRBV4-1 to TRBJ2-3; 9 bases fit TRBD2. J gave up 7 bases and V 1 base, and 9 bases lay outside the gene matches. From germline, CDR1 is MGHRA and CDR2 YSYEKL. The length of the CDR3 is 16 residues. CDR3 sequence (DNA): TGCGCCAGCAGCCAAGCTTTCAGCGGGGGGTCAAATACGCAGTATTTT. This encodes CASSQAFSGGSNTQYF.

The rearrangement uses TRBV19 and TRBJ2-7; D remains ambiguous. The V end lost 5 bases, the J end lost 4 bases, and 15 bases lay between the germline ends. Germline CDR1 and CDR2: LNHDA and SQIVND (reference sequence). This CDR3 contains 14 residues. The CDR3 DNA sequence: TGTGCCAGTAGTCCTGGATCCCCCCCGTACGAGCAGTACTTC. Its translation: CASSPGSPPYEQYF.

The V and J genes are TRBV10-3 and TRBJ2-5, with a possible D match to TRBD1 (6 bases). The V gene's germline CDR1 is ENHRY and CDR2 SYGVKD. Trimming removed 6 bases from V and 5 bases from J, with 10 bases in between. The CDR3 covers 12 residues. The CDR3 coding sequence is TGTGCCATCAGGGGGGCAGGGGAGACCCAGTACTTC. It translates to CAIRGAGETQYF.

The chain uses TRBV10-3 and TRBJ2-1; D call uncertain. The V and J ends lost 0 bases and 8 bases respectively, with 5 bases between them. Germline V gives CDR1 ENHRY, CDR2 SYGVKD. The CDR3 runs 12 residues. CDR3 in amino acids: CAISESADEQFF. The DNA of the CDR3 is TGTGCCATCAGTGAGTCGGCCGATGAGCAGTTCTTC.

Remarks on this clone: Other DNA sequences within the sample encode an identical CDR3. The chain couples TRBV19 to TRBJ2-5; 15 bases map to TRBD2. The CDR3 consists of 16 residues. With 3 bases clipped from V and 5 bases from J, the junction kept 4 bases outside the gene matches. CDR1 and CDR2 from the germline V gene are LNHDA and SQIVND (reference sequence). This chain's CDR3 is CASSITGTSGRETQYF. CDR3 bases: TGTGCCAGTAGTATTACCGGGACTAGCGGGAGGGAGACCCAGTACTTC.

The rearrangement uses TRBV7-2 and TRBJ2-7, with 10 bases aligning to TRBD2. Germline CDR1 and CDR2: SGHTA and FQGNSA. CDR3 length: 15 amino acids. Losses at the gene ends were 1 base for V and 5 bases for J; bases not matched to a gene: 5. Here the CDR3 DNA reads TGTGCCAGCAGCTTAGAGGGGGGACTAGCGAACGAGCAGTACTTC. Its protein product is CASSLEGGLANEQYF.

This chain uses TRBV15 with TRBJ2-7, with TRBD1 matching over 8 bases. CDR3 length: 14 amino acids. Germline CDR1 is LNHNV and CDR2 is YYDKDF (reference sequence). The trim removed 4 bases at V and 3 bases at J, leaving 5 bases unmatched. Written as DNA, the CDR3 is TGTGCCACCAGCAAATACGGACAGGGCTACGAGCAGTACTTC. Its translation: CATSKYGQGYEQYF. The variable domain in full, completed from reference TRBV15 and TRBJ2-7, reads DAMVIQNPRYQVTQFGKPVTLSCSQTLNHNVMYWYQQKSSQAPKLLFHYYDKDFNNEADTPDNFQSRRPNTSFCFLDIRSPGLGDTAMYLCATSKYGQGYEQYFGPGTRLTVT.

This rearrangement joins TRBV6-6 to TRBJ1-2; 11 bases map to TRBD1. This CDR3 spans 14 amino acids. V trimming: 6 bases; J trimming: 4 bases; junction bases outside the gene matches: 4. CDR1 and CDR2 (germline): MNHNY, SVGAGI (reference sequence). CDR3 in DNA: TGTGCCAGCAGATCCGGGACAGGGGGCTATGGCTACACCTTC. It encodes CASRSGTGGYGYTF.

The rearrangement joins TRBV9 to TRBJ1-1, with D tentatively TRBD1 (5 bases). The germline V gene has CDR1 SGDLS and CDR2 YYNGEE. The germline V and J ends were trimmed by 4 bases and 1 base, with 11 bases remaining between them. The CDR3 covers 14 residues. CDR3 in DNA: TGTGCCAGCAGCAAAAACACAGGGAACACTGAAGCTTTCTTT. This codes for CASSKNTGNTEAFF.

The table lists this clone with a few counts. The V call is TRBV5-1, the J call TRBJ2-3; D is unclear. Germline CDR1 SGHRS, CDR2 YFSETQ. The V and J ends lost 5 bases and 13 bases respectively, with 20 bases between them. The CDR3 sequence is 13 residues long. The CDR3: CASRQETTASEYF. In nucleotides, the CDR3 is TGCGCCAGCAGGCAGGAAACGACCGCATCAGAGTATTTT.

The chain carries TRBV28 and TRBJ1-6; D call uncertain. V was clipped by 7 bases and J by 9 bases, with 19 bases between them. Germline V CDR1 and CDR2: MDHEN, SYDVKM. The CDR3 sequence is 15 residues long. The CDR3 spells CASISPSGAGSPLHF. DNA of the CDR3: TGTGCCAGCATCTCCCCGAGTGGTGCAGGTTCACCCCTCCACTTT.

V and J are TRBV27 and TRBJ2-6, with D possibly matching TRBD2 (5 bases). Per germline, CDR1 MNHEY and CDR2 SMNVEV (reference sequence). Trimming shortened V by 0 bases and J by 1 base, and 7 bases separated the two germline ends. This CDR3 spans 16 amino acids. The CDR3 loop is CASSLSSGSGANVLTF. The CDR3 DNA reads TGTGCCAGCAGTTTATCGTCGGGGTCTGGGGCCAACGTCCTGACTTTC.